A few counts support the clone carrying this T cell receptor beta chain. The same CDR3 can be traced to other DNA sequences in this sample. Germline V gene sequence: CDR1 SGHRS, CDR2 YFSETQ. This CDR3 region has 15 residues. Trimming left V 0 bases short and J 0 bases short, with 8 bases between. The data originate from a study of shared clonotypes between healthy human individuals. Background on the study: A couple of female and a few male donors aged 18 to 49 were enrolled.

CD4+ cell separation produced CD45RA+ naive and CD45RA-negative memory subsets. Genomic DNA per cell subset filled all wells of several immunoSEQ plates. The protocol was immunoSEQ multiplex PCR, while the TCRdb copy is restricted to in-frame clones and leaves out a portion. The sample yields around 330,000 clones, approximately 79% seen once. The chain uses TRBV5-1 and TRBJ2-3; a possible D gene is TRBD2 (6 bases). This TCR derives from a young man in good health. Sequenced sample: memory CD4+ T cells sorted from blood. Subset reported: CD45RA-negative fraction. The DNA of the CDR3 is TGCGCCAGCAGCTTGGACGGGACTAGCACAGATACGCAGTATTTT. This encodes CASSLDGTSTDTQYF.